This is a list of T cell receptor beta chains from one sample in a study of cytomegalovirus exposure and HLA in healthy donors. Sequencing used immunoSEQ multiplex PCR; TCRdb keeps in-frame clones, though not all of them. The sample holds around 140,000 clones, about 10% seen once. The specimen sequenced was PBMCs. These receptors all stem from a woman aged 40 to 50 in good health and CMV-seropositive. Each CDR3 is given with its conserved first and last residue. The D gene is left open where the match is weak. The size field is filled for only some rows; it gives once, few, many or a size class.

v_gene,j_gene,abundance,d_gene,CDR3aa,CDR3nt
TRBV4-3,TRBJ2-3,few,-,CAGSQGFVETDTQYF,TGCGCCGGCAGCCAAGGGTTTGTGGAGACAGATACGCAGTATTTT
TRBV6-5,TRBJ1-5,-,-,CASRSSNNQPQHF,TGTGCCAGCAGATCGAGTAACAATCAGCCCCAGCATTTT
TRBV15,TRBJ1-1,-,-,CATRFRQSQSGRTEAFF,TGTGCCACCAGATTTCGACAGTCCCAGTCCGGGCGGACTGAAGCTTTCTTT
TRBV2,TRBJ1-5,few,-,CASSGSGDSNQPQHF,TGTGCCAGCAGTGGATCAGGGGATAGCAATCAGCCCCAGCATTTT
TRBV2,TRBJ2-3,-,TRBD2,CASTTSGGTSTDTQYF,TGTGCCAGCACCACTAGCGGGGGGACAAGCACAGATACGCAGTATTTT
TRBV7-2,TRBJ2-7,many,TRBD1,CASSLALKQGYEQYF,TGTGCCAGCAGCTTAGCGCTGAAACAGGGGTACGAGCAGTACTTC
TRBV7-8,TRBJ1-1,-,TRBD1,CASRKTGGNIGTEAFF,TGTGCCAGCAGAAAGACAGGGGGCAACATAGGCACTGAAGCTTTCTTT
TRBV27,TRBJ2-1,few,TRBD1,CASSSVAGGNEQFF,TGTGCCAGCAGTTCCGTAGCAGGGGGCAATGAGCAGTTCTTC
TRBV5-6,TRBJ2-5,few,-,CASSMGGTAQETQYF,TGTGCCAGCAGCATGGGGGGGACAGCCCAAGAGACCCAGTACTTC
TRBV2,TRBJ1-1,-,-,CASRRGGRDTEAFF,TGTGCCAGCAGGAGGGGGGGAAGGGACACTGAAGCTTTCTTT
TRBV5-1,TRBJ1-4,-,-,CASSFGRGFDEKLFF,TGCGCCAGCAGCTTTGGCCGGGGATTTGATGAAAAACTGTTTTTT